This T cell receptor (beta chain) was profiled in a study of cytomegalovirus exposure and HLA in healthy donors. As for the study in general: Later analysis reported that the 130 or so validation repertoires shared the platform of the 600 to 750 first-cohort repertoires. Study observations and caveats: Some TCR beta chains (more than 150 of them) were listed as cytomegalovirus-associated. Later, an analysis found that TCR clusters from the first cohort tended to co-occur in the roughly 120 validation repertoires.

The method was immunoSEQ multiplex PCR; TCRdb's version includes in-frame clones alone and lacks a portion of them. Of approximately 270,000 clones in the sample, 90% are singletons; the top ten hold 0.3% to 0.4%. Germline trimming cut 3 bases from V and 9 bases from J; bases unmatched to any gene: 11. The CDR3 covers 15 residues. The germline V gene encodes CDR1 MDHEN and CDR2 SYDVKM. Points on this clone: Its antigen is unknown.

The rearrangement uses TRBV28 and TRBJ2-1; 7 nucleotides agree with TRBD1. The sequenced material came from PBMCs. This TCR was recovered from a woman aged 18-29 years in good health and CMV-seronegative. The CDR3 loop reads CASSFSRGLFSEQFF. CDR3 sequence (DNA): TGTGCCAGCAGTTTCTCTAGGGGGCTATTCAGTGAGCAGTTCTTC.